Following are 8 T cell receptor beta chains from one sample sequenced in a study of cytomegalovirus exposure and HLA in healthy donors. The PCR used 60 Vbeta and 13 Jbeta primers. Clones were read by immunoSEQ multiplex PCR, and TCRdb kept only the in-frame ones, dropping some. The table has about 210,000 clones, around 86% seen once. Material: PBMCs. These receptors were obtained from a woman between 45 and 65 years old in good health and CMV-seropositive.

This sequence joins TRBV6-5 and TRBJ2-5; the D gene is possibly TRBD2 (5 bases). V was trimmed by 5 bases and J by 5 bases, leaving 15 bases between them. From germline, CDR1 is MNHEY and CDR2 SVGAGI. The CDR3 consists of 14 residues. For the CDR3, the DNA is TGTGCCAGCAGTGAAACACTAGGTGGGGAGACCCAGTACTTC. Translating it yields CASSETLGGETQYF.

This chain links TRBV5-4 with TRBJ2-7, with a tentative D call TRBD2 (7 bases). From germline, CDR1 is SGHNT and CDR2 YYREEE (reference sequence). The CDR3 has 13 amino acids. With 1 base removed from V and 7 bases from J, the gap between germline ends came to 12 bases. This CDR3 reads CASSLRGAGEQYF. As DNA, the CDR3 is TGTGCCAGCAGCTTGCGGGGGGCGGGGGAGCAGTACTTC.

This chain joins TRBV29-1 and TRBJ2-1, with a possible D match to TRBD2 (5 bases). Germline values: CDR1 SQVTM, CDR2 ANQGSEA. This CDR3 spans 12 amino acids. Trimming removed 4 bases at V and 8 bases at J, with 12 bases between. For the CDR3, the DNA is TGCAGCGTTGCCCTAGCTAGGGATGAGCAGTTCTTC. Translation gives CSVALARDEQFF.

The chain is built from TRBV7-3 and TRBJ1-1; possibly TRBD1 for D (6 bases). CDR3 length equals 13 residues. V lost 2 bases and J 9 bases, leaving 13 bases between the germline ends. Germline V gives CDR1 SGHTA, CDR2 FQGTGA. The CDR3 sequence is CASSLGGGAQAFF. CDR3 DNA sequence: TGTGCCAGCAGCTTAGGGGGGGGCGCGCAAGCTTTCTTT.

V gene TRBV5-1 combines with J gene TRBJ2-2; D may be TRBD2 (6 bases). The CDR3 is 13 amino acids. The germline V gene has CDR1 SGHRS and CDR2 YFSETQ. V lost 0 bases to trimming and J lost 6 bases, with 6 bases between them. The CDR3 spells CASSLGLAGELFF. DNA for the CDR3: TGCGCCAGCAGCTTGGGACTAGCCGGGGAGCTGTTTTTT.

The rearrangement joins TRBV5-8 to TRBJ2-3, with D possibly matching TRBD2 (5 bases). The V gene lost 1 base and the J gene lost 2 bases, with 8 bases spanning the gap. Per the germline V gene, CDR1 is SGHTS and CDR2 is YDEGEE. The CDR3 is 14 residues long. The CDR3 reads CASSLRAATDTQYF. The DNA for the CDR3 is TGTGCCAGCAGCTTGCGAGCGGCCACAGATACGCAGTATTTT.

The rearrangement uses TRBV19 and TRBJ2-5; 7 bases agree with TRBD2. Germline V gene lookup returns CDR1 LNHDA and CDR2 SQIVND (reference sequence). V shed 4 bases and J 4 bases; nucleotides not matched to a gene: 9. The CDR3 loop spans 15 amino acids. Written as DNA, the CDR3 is TGTGCCAGTAGTACCCTCTCGGGGGGAAGAGAGACCCAGTACTTC. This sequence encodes CASSTLSGGRETQYF.

As DNA, the CDR3 is TGTGCCAGCAGCTCCCGGGACTTGACTAGCACAGATACGCAGTATTTT. Translated, it gives CASSSRDLTSTDTQYF. The gene calls are TRBV5-4 and TRBJ2-3, with D possibly TRBD2 on 6 matching bases. CDR1 and CDR2 (germline): SGHNT, YYREEE (reference sequence). V lost 3 bases and J 0 bases, leaving 14 bases between the germline ends. The CDR3 consists of 16 residues.